This T cell receptor beta chain was retrieved from a study of regulatory T cells in long-lasting Graves disease. The authors built TCR beta libraries using iRepertoire HTBI primers and Arm-PCR of CDR3 regions. TCRdb independently ran MiXCR on the multiplex PCR reads; one entry per CDR3 protein. The sample includes approximately 400,000 distinct CDR3 sequences, approximately 12% of them seen just once. Noted time point: newly diagnosed GD, antithyroid drugs for less than 3 months. The TCR library used RNA extracted from PBMCs. This clonotype was observed at least ten times. CDR1 is SGHRS and CDR2 is YFSETQ in the germline V gene. V lost 4 bases and J lost 10; bases outside the gene matches: 8. The CDR3 spans 13 residues. These data were also filed under a second study, of T cells in Graves' hyperthyroidism and ophthalmopathy. From that report: Graves' hyperthyroidism qualified as stable when ophthalmopathy did not progress within 18 months. Uncontrolled infection, other autoimmune disease, pregnancy and lactation each barred patients from inclusion. First-round RT-PCR with HTBI primers amplified the TCR CDR3 region.

This specimen was peripheral blood mononuclear cells (PBMCs), taken at new diagnosis, from a patient treated with antithyroid drugs. The sequence was collected from a woman in her late teens or twenties with Graves disease. This rearrangement joins TRBV5-1 to TRBJ1-1; 9 nucleotides match TRBD1. This CDR3 is CASSPGQGLRAFF. CDR3 sequence (DNA): TGCGCCAGCAGCCCAGGACAGGGGTTGAGAGCTTTCTTT.